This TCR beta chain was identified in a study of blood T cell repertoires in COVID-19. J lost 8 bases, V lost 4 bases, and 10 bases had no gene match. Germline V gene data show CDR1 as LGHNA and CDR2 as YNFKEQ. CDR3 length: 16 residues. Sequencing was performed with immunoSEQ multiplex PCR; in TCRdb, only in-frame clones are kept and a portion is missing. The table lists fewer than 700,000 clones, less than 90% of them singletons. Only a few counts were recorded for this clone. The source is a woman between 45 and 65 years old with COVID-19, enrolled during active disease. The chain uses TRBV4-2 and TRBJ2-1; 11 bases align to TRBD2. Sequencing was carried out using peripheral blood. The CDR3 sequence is CASSPSSSGGYDEQFF. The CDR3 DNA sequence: TGTGCCAGCAGCCCTTCCTCTAGCGGGGGGTACGATGAGCAGTTCTTC.